Each of the 9 T cell receptor beta chains below was sequenced from the same sample in a study of tumor-infiltrating lymphocytes in oesophageal squamous cell carcinoma. Via MiXCR, TCRdb re-called the PCR reads, giving one row per CDR3 protein. The profile covers about 10,000 distinct CDR3 sequences, with around 63% appearing a single time and 33% taken by the ten largest. Material: esophageal tumor tissue. Every receptor here comes from a male donor with esophageal squamous cell carcinoma.

This chain connects TRBV12-3 or TRBV12-4 to TRBJ2-5, with TRBD1 matching 8 bases. The V and J ends lost 3 bases and 3 bases, in that order; junction bases with no gene match: 3. The CDR3 runs 14 residues. The CDR3 DNA follows: TGTGCCAGCAGTTTTCAACAGGGGGAAGAGACCCAGTACTTC. Residues: CASSFQQGEETQYF.

In its sample, this clonotype was seen once. It is likely a read error, because the conserved phenylalanine at the end of the CDR3 is missing. No DNA is shown, since the ends of the CDR3 on it are uncertain; the CDR3 is the one TCRdb lists. The V and J genes are TRBV28 and TRBJ2-5; TRBD2, the table's D call, was not compared with the DNA. The germline V gene encodes CDR1 MDHEN and CDR2 SYDVKM. Both ends counted, the CDR3 spans 16 residues. The CDR3 region is CASSFWRNNSPLHFGN.

The rearrangement uses TRBV7-4 and TRBJ2-1, with 8 bases identical to TRBD1. The J call may be mistaken, given a closer DNA end match to TRBJ2-5. Per germline, CDR1 SGHVT and CDR2 SQSDAQ. The CDR3 has 18 amino acids. The CDR3 DNA follows: TGTGCCAGCAGCCCCGCCCCCCCCTGGACAGGGATGAGGGAGACCCAGTACTTC. Protein product: CASSPAPPWTGMRETQYF.

This clonotype was recorded at least ten times. The V and J genes are TRBV7-2 and TRBJ2-7, with a possible D match to TRBD2 (5 bases). Trimming left V 1 base short and J 1 base short, with 11 bases between. The CDR3 loop spans 15 amino acids. Per germline, CDR1 SGHTA and CDR2 FQGNSA. The DNA for the CDR3 is TGTGCCAGCAGCTTAGGTCGGGAACGGTCCTACGAGCAGTACTTC. Its translation is CASSLGRERSYEQYF.

The rearrangement uses TRBV6-2 or TRBV6-3 and TRBJ2-3; the match to TRBD2 covers 8 bases. The length of the CDR3 is 17 residues. The junction had 11 bases not matched to a gene; V was cut back by 0 bases and J by 6 bases. Germline lookup yields CDR1 MNHEY and CDR2 SVGEGT. DNA for the CDR3: TGTGCCAGCAGTTACTCAAGCGGGGGTCCCTTAGGGGATACGCAGTATTTT. This encodes CASSYSSGGPLGDTQYF.

The J gene is TRBJ2-1, the V gene TRBV12-3 or TRBV12-4; D possibly corresponds to TRBD2 (5 bases). TRBJ2-7 matches the DNA end more closely, so the J call is doubtful. The CDR3 extends over 11 amino acids. The CDR3 region has the DNA TGTGCCAGCGGGAGTGGCCACGAGCAGTACTTC. Its translation: CASGSGHEQYF.

This clonotype has only one observation. An end of the junction differs from the germline gene, which may be a read error. J is TRBJ2-1 and V is TRBV7-6, with D possibly matching TRBD1 (6 bases). The CDR3 has 12 amino acids. The germline gives CDR1 SGHVS, CDR2 FNYEAQ. CDR3 nucleotides: TGTGCCAGCAGCCGGGACAACTATGGCCACACCTTC. As protein: CASSRDNYGHTF.

The V call is TRBV7-4, the J call TRBJ2-1, with TRBD2 identical over 7 bases. This CDR3 has 15 amino acids. CDR1 and CDR2 from the germline V gene are SGHVT and SQSDAQ. The ends lost 1 base at V and 3 bases at J; junction bases unmatched: 3. CDR3 coding DNA: TGTGCCAGCAGCTTAGAGGGCGGGAGCTACAATGAGCAGTTCTTC. This encodes CASSLEGGSYNEQFF.

A few counts support this clonotype. The chain joins TRBV11-1 to TRBJ2-1; D unresolved. V was cut by 5 bases and J by 0 bases, with 8 bases left in between. The germline V gene has CDR1 SGHAT and CDR2 FQDESV (reference sequence). The CDR3 loop spans 14 amino acids. DNA for the CDR3: TGTGCCAGCAGCGCCGTAGGCTCCTACAATGAGCAGTTCTTC. Translated: CASSAVGSYNEQFF.